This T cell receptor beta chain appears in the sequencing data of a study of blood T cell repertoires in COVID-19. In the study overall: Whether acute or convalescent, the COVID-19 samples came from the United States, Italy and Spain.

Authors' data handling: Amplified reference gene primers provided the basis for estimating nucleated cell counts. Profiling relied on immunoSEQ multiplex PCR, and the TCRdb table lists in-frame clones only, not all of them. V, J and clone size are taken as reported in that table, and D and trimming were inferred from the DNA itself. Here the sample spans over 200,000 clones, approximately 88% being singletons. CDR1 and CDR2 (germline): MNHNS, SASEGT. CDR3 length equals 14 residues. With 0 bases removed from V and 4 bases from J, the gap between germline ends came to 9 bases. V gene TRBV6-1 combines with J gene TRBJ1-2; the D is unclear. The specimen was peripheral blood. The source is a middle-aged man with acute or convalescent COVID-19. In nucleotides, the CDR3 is TGTGCCAGCAGTGAAGCGGCATCCACCTATGGCTACACCTTC. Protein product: CASSEAASTYGYTF.